This TCR beta chain was retrieved from a study of T cell changes during pregnancy in multiple sclerosis. The ends were cut back, 7 bases at V and 1 base at J, with 11 bases in the middle. CDR3 length: 14 amino acids. The germline V gene encodes CDR1 SGHNT and CDR2 YYREEE (reference sequence). Sequencing used immunoSEQ multiplex PCR; TCRdb keeps in-frame clones, though not all of them. Among some 87,000 clones listed, roughly 92% were seen once. The sequence derives from a female donor with multiple sclerosis, enrolled in a pregnancy study. The input for sequencing was peripheral blood, taken in the first trimester of pregnancy. This chain joins TRBV5-4 and TRBJ2-2; TRBD2 might be the D (5 bases). The CDR3 DNA reads TGTGCCAGCTCGAGGGTTCTGAACACCGGGGAGCTGTTTTTT. Translating gives CASSRVLNTGELFF.